The 12 T cell receptor beta chains given below trace back to one sample, sequenced in a study of OX40 agonist ivuxolimab in advanced cancers. Clones were read by immunoSEQ multiplex PCR, and TCRdb kept only the in-frame ones, dropping some. Of 51,000 or so clones listed, approximately 85% are singletons. Sequenced here: CD4+ or CD8+ T cells sorted from blood, sampled in a trial of the OX40 agonist ivuxolimab. These receptors came from an adult with an advanced solid tumor such as melanoma, head and neck, liver or kidney cancer.

The rearrangement uses TRBV7-8 and TRBJ1-1; TRBD1 might be the D (6 bases). Trimming pared 5 bases from V and 4 bases from J, leaving 14 bases between. Germline values: CDR1 SGHVS, CDR2 FQNEAQ. The CDR3 is made up of 14 amino acids. CDR3 region: CASSPGAVGTEAFF. The CDR3 nucleotides read TGTGCCAGCAGCCCGGGGGCGGTGGGCACTGAAGCTTTCTTT.

The rearrangement joins TRBV30 to TRBJ2-7; 7 positions agree with TRBD1. CDR1 is GTSNPN and CDR2 is SVGIG in the germline V gene (reference sequence). The V segment lost 4 bases and the J segment 6 bases; nucleotides outside the gene matches: 9. The CDR3 contains 13 residues. CDR3 protein: CAWNGDSFSEQYF. The DNA of the CDR3 is TGTGCCTGGAACGGGGACAGTTTTTCCGAGCAGTACTTC.

The V gene is TRBV6-1, the J gene TRBJ2-1; 8 bases are shared with TRBD2. The germline CDR1 and CDR2 sequences are MNHNS and SASEGT. The CDR3 is 15 amino acids. J lost 2 bases, V lost 2 bases, and 2 bases had no gene match. CDR3 bases: TGTGCCAGCAGTGAAAACGGGGGGGCCTACAATGAGCAGTTCTTC. It translates to CASSENGGAYNEQFF.

This clone has more than one count but fewer than ten. V is TRBV5-1 and J is TRBJ1-2; D is possibly TRBD1 (6 bases). V gave up 4 bases and J gave up 6 bases, with 16 bases separating them. The germline CDR1 and CDR2 sequences are SGHRS and YFSETQ. This CDR3 is 14 amino acids long. Here the CDR3 reads CASSVAYTGNGYTF. The CDR3 region has the DNA TGCGCCAGCAGCGTTGCGTACACAGGGAATGGCTACACCTTC.

This rearrangement joins TRBV7-2 to TRBJ2-3, with D maybe TRBD1 (6 bases). The germline V gene has CDR1 SGHTA and CDR2 FQGNSA. CDR3 length: 15 residues. The V gene lost 1 base and the J gene lost 3 bases, with 11 bases spanning the gap. CDR3 DNA: TGTGCCAGCAGCTTAGTTAGGGGGTGGACAGATACGCAGTATTTT. It translates to CASSLVRGWTDTQYF.

Concerning this clone: An end of the junction does not agree with germline; a read error may underlie this. The chain recombines TRBV5-4 with TRBJ2-5, with 7 bases lining up with TRBD2. Germline V CDR1 and CDR2: SGHNT, YYREEE (reference sequence). The CDR3 is 13 residues long. CDR3 sequence: CASSLGGGSLKDF. CDR3 coding DNA: TGTGCCAGCAGCTTGGGGGGAGGGTCTCTTAAAGACTTC.

The DNA for the CDR3 is TGCGCCAGCAGCTTCGGGACAGGGCCAACCTACGAGCAGTACTTC. Protein product: CASSFGTGPTYEQYF. The chain combines TRBV5-1 with TRBJ2-7, with TRBD1 matching 9 bases. The CDR3 loop spans 15 amino acids. Germline CDR1 and CDR2: SGHRS and YFSETQ. With V trimmed by 2 bases and J by 2 bases, 5 bases remained unmatched.

The rearrangement links TRBV4-1 to TRBJ1-3; D gene ambiguous. This CDR3 comprises 16 residues. Germline assignment: CDR1 MGHRA and CDR2 YSYEKL. Trimming took 4 bases from V and 3 from J, leaving 16 bases between them. The CDR3: CASSRAGGEDGNTIYF. Here the CDR3 DNA reads TGCGCCAGCAGCCGTGCCGGCGGGGAAGATGGAAACACCATATATTTT.

V gene TRBV11-3 combines with J gene TRBJ2-2, with D possibly matching TRBD2 (5 bases). This CDR3 comprises 14 residues. Germline V CDR1 and CDR2: SGHNT, YENEEA. Between the trimmed V and J ends, which lost 5 bases and 5 bases, there was a span of 12 bases. The CDR3 here is CASSPIGSTGELFF. In DNA form, the CDR3 reads TGTGCCAGCAGCCCTATAGGGAGTACCGGGGAGCTGTTTTTT.

V usage is TRBV5-4 and J usage is TRBJ2-7; TRBD2 matches 8 bases. The CDR3 runs 14 residues. Germline values: CDR1 SGHNT, CDR2 YYREEE (reference sequence). V lost 4 bases and J lost 3; bases outside the gene matches: 6. CDR3: CASSVGTRGYEQYF. As DNA, the CDR3 is TGTGCCAGCAGCGTCGGGACTAGGGGCTACGAGCAGTACTTC. The full variable domain, its missing parts supplied by reference TRBV5-4 and TRBJ2-7, is ETGVTQSPTHLIKTRGQQVTLRCSSQSGHNTVSWYQQALGQGPQFIFQYYREEENGRGNFPPRFSGLQFPNYSSELNVNALELDDSALYLCASSVGTRGYEQYFGPGTRLTVT.

This clone came up a few times. This chain links TRBV4-3 with TRBJ1-2; 7 positions match TRBD1. CDR1 LGHNA and CDR2 YSLEER come from the germline V gene. The CDR3 runs 17 residues. The junction had 11 bases not matched to a gene; V was cut back by 0 bases and J by 4 bases. The CDR3 DNA sequence: TGCGCCAGCAGCCAAGATAGGGGGCCGGTTGGGTTCTATGGCTACACCTTC. Translated: CASSQDRGPVGFYGYTF.

This chain joins TRBV18 and TRBJ1-2, with 10 bases lining up with TRBD1. V was pared by 7 bases and J by 8 bases, with 7 bases of the junction left unmatched. This CDR3 has 13 amino acids. Germline values: CDR1 KGHSH, CDR2 LQKENI. In DNA, the CDR3 is TGTGCCAGCTATACCGGGACAGGGGTCGGCTACACCTTC. Translation: CASYTGTGVGYTF. Based on the CDR3 plus reference TRBV18 and TRBJ1-2, the full variable domain is NAGVMQNPRHLVRRRGQEARLRCSPMKGHSHVYWYRQLPEEGLKFMVYLQKENIIDESGMPKERFSAEFPKEGPSILRIQQVVRGDSAAYFCASYTGTGVGYTFGSGTRLTVV.